This T cell receptor beta chain was recovered during a study of control samples from healthy donors and cancer patients. Some clones are missing from TCRdb's copy, which holds only in-frame ones; the method was immunoSEQ multiplex PCR. The data show tens of thousands of clones, about 89% seen once. In germline, CDR1 is SNHLY, CDR2 FYNNEI. V lost 4 bases and J 1 base, leaving 10 bases between the germline ends. The CDR3 runs to 14 residues. Material for sequencing was blood. This receptor was obtained from a woman aged 55-70 years in good health. The chain has TRBV2 and TRBJ1-1, with D hard to call. The chain's CDR3 is CASSAVGGNTEAFF. The CDR3 DNA reads TGTGCCAGCAGTGCTGTGGGTGGGAACACTGAAGCTTTCTTT.